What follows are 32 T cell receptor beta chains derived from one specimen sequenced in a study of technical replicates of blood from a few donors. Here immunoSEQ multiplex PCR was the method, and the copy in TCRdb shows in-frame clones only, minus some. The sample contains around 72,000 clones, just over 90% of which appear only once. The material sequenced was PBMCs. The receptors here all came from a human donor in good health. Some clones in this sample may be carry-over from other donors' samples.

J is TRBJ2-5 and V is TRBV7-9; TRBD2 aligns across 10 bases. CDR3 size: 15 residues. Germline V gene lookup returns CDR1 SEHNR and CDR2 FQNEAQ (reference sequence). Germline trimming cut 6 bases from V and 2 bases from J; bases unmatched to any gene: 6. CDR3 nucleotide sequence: TGTGCCAGCAGTTCCGGGACTAGCGCTCAAGAGACCCAGTACTTC. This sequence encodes CASSSGTSAQETQYF.

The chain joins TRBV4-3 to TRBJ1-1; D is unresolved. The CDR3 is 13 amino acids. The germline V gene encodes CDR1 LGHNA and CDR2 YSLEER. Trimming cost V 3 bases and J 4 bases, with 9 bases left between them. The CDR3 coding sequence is TGCGCCAGCAGCCATGACGAGGGCACTGAAGCTTTCTTT. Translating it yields CASSHDEGTEAFF.

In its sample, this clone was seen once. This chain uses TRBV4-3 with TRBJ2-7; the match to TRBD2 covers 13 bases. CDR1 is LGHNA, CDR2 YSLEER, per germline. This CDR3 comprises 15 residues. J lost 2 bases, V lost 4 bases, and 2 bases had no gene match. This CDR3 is CASSRLAGGAYEQYF. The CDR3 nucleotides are TGCGCCAGCAGCCGACTAGCGGGGGGTGCCTACGAGCAGTACTTC.

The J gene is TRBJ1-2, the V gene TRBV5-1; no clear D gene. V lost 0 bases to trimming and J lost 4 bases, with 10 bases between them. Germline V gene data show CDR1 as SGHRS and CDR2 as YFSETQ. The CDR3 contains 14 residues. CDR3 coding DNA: TGCGCCAGCAGCTTGGTTACGGGGAGCTATGGCTACACCTTC. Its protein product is CASSLVTGSYGYTF.

CDR3 sequence reads: CASSLGGGAEGTQYF. CDR3 nucleotide sequence: TGTGCCAGCAGCCTCGGGGGGGGAGCGGAAGGGACCCAGTACTTC. The gene calls are TRBV9 and TRBJ2-5, with 8 bases matching TRBD2. CDR3 length equals 15 residues. Germline CDR1 and CDR2: SGDLS and YYNGEE. Unmatched junction bases numbered 12, after V lost 4 bases and J lost 7 bases. The complete variable domain, with remaining parts taken from reference TRBV9 and TRBJ2-5, reads DSGVTQTPKHLITATGQRVTLRCSPRSGDLSVYWYQQSLDQGLQFLIQYYNGEERAKGNILERFSAQQFPDLHSELNLSSLELGDSALYFCASSLGGGAEGTQYFGPGTRLLVL.

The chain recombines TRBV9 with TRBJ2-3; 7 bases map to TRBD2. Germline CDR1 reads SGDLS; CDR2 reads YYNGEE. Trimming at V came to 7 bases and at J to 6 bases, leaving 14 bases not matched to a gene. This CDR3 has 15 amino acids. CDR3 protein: CASSQRLAAWDTQYF. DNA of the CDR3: TGTGCCAGCTCCCAGCGGCTAGCGGCCTGGGATACGCAGTATTTT.

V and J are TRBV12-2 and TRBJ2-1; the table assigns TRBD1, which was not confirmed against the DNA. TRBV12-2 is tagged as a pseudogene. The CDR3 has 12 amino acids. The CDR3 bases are TGTGCAAGTCGCTTAGCACAGGGGGAGCAGTTCTTC. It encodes CASRLAQGEQFF.

CDR3: CASSEGAYEQYF. CDR3 nucleotide sequence: TGTGCCAGCAGCGAGGGTGCCTACGAGCAGTACTTC. The chain employs TRBV7-9 and TRBJ2-7; a weak D match, TRBD2 (5 bases). Trimming cost V 5 bases and J 2 bases, with 7 bases left between them. The CDR3 is 12 residues long. Germline V CDR1 and CDR2: SEHNR, FQNEAQ (reference sequence).

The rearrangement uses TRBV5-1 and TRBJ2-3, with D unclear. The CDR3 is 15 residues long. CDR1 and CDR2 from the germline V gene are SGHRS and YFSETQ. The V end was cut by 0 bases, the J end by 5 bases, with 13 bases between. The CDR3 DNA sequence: TGCGCCAGCAGCTTGGTACCTACCTCGGGAGATACGCAGTATTTT. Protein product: CASSLVPTSGDTQYF.

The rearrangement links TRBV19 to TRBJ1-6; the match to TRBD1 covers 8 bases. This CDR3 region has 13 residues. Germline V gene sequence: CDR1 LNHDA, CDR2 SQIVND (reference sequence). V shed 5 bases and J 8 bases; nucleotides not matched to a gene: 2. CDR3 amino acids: CASSGQGDSPLHF. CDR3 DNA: TGTGCCAGTAGTGGACAGGGTGATTCACCCCTCCACTTT. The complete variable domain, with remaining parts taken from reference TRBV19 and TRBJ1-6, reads DGGITQSPKYLFRKEGQNVTLSCEQNLNHDAMYWYRQDPGQGLRLIYYSQIVNDFQKGDIAEGYSVSREKKESFPLTVTSAQKNPTAFYLCASSGQGDSPLHFGNGTRLTVT.

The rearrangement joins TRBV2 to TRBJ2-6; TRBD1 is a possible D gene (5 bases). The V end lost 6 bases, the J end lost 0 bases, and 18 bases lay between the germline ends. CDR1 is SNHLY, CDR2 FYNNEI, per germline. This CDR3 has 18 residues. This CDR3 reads CASRGRGKGYSGANVLTF. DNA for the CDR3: TGTGCCAGCAGAGGAAGGGGAAAAGGCTACTCTGGGGCCAACGTCCTGACTTTC.

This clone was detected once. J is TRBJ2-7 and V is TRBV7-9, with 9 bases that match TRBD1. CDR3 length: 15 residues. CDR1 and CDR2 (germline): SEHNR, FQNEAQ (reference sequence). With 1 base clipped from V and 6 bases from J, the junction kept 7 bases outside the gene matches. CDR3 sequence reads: CASSLGGQGKGEQYF. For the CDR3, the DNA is TGTGCCAGCAGCTTAGGGGGACAGGGAAAAGGCGAGCAGTACTTC.

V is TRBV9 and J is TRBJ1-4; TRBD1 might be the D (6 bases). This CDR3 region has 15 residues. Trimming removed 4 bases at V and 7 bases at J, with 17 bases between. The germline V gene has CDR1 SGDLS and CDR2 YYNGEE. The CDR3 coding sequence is TGTGCCAGCAGCAGGGACAACGGGCTGGGTGAAAAACTGTTTTTT. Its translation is CASSRDNGLGEKLFF.

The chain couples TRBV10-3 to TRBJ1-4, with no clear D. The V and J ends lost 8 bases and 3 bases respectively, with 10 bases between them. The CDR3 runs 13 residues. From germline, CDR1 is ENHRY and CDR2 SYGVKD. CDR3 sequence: CAISREANEKLFF. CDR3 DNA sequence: TGTGCCATCTCCCGGGAAGCTAATGAAAAACTGTTTTTT.

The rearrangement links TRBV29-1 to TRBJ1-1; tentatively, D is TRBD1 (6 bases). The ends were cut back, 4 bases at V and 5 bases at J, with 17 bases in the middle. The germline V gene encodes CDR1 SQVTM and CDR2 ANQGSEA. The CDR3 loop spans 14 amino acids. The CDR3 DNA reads TGCAGCGTTGGGGTCACAGGGCAATGGACTGAAGCTTTCTTT. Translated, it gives CSVGVTGQWTEAFF. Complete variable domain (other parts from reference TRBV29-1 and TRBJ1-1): SAVISQKPSRDICQRGTSLTIQCQVDSQVTMMFWYRQQPGQSLTLIATANQGSEATYESGFVIDKFPISRPNLTFSTLTVSNMSPEDSSIYLCSVGVTGQWTEAFFGQGTRLTVV.

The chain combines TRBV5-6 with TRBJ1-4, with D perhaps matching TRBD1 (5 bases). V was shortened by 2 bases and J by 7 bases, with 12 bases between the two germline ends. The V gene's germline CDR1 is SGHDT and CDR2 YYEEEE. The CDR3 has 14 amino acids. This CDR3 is CASSFFRASEKLFF. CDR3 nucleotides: TGTGCCAGCAGCTTTTTCAGGGCGTCTGAAAAACTGTTTTTT.

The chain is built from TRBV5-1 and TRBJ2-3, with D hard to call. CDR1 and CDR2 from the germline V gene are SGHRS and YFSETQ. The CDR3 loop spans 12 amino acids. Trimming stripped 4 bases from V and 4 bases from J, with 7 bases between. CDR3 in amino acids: CASSSTSDTQYF. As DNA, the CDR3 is TGCGCCAGCAGCAGCACCTCAGATACGCAGTATTTT.

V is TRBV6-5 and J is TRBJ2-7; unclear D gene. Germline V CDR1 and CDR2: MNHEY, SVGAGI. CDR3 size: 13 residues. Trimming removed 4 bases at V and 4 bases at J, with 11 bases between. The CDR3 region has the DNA TGTGCCAGCAGTTCCACACGGGTTTACGAGCAGTACTTC. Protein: CASSSTRVYEQYF.

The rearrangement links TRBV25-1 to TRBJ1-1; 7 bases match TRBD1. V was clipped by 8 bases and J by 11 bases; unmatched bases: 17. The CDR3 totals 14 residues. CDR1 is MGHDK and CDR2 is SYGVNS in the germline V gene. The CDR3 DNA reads TGTGCCAGCGACTCCCACCAGGGGGGACAGTCGGCTTTCTTT. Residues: CASDSHQGGQSAFF.

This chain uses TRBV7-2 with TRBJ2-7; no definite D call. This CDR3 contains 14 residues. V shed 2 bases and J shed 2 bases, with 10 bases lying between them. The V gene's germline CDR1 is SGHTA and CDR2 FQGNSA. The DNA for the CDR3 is TGTGCCAGCAGCTTATTAGCAGTCCCCTACGAGCAGTACTTC. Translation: CASSLLAVPYEQYF.

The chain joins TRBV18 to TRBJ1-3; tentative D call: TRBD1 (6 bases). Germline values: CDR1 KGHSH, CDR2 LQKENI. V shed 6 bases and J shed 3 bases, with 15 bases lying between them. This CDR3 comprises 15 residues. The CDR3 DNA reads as TGTGCCAGCTCCCAGCCCCAGGGGCTTGGAAACACCATATATTTT. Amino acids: CASSQPQGLGNTIYF.

The CDR3 DNA sequence: TGTGCCAGTAGTCCATACAGGGGACCCTACGAGCAGTACTTC. This sequence encodes CASSPYRGPYEQYF. The chain joins TRBV19 to TRBJ2-7; 7 nucleotides agree with TRBD1. The CDR3 contains 14 residues. Germline V gives CDR1 LNHDA, CDR2 SQIVND (reference sequence). Germline trimming cut 5 bases from V and 2 bases from J; bases unmatched to any gene: 6.

The chain's CDR3 is CASSSRLARRETQYF. Here the CDR3 DNA reads TGTGCCAGCAGCTCGAGACTAGCGAGGCGGGAGACCCAGTACTTC. V usage is TRBV7-8 and J usage is TRBJ2-5; 8 bases agree with TRBD2. In germline, CDR1 is SGHVS, CDR2 FQNEAQ. The CDR3 runs to 15 residues. The trim removed 4 bases at V and 5 bases at J, leaving 9 bases unmatched.

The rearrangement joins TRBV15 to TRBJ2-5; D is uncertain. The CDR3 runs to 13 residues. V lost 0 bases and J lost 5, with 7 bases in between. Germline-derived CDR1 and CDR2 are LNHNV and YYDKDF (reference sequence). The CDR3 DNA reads TGTGCCACCAGCAGAGACAGGAAGGAGACCCAGTACTTC. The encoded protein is CATSRDRKETQYF.

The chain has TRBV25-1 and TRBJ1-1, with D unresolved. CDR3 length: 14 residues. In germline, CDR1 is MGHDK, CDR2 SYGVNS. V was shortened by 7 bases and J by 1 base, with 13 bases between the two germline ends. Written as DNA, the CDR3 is TGTGCCAGCAAACCCTCGGTTGGGAACACTGAAGCTTTCTTT. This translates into CASKPSVGNTEAFF.

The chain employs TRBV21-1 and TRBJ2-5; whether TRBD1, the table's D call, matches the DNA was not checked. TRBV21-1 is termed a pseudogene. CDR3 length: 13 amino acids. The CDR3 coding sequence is TGTGCCAGCCGTGACAGGGGACAAGAGACCCAGTACTTC. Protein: CASRDRGQETQYF.

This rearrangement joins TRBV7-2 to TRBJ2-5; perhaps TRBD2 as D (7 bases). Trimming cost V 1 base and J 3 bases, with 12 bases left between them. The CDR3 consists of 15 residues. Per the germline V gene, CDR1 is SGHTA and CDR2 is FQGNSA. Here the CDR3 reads CASSLVGGLEETQYF. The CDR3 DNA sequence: TGTGCCAGCAGCTTAGTGGGGGGGCTCGAAGAGACCCAGTACTTC.

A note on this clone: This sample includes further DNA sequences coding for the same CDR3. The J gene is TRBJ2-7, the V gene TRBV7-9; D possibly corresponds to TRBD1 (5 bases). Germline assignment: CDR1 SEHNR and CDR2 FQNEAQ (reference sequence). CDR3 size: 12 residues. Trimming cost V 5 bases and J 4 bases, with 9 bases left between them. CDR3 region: CASSGQGYEQYF. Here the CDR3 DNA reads TGTGCCAGCAGCGGGCAGGGTTACGAGCAGTACTTC. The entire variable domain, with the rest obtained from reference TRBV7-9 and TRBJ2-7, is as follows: DTGVSQNPRHKITKRGQNVTFRCDPISEHNRLYWYRQTLGQGPEFLTYFQNEAQLEKSRLLSDRFSAERPKGSFSTLEIQRTEQGDSAMYLCASSGQGYEQYFGPGTRLTVT.

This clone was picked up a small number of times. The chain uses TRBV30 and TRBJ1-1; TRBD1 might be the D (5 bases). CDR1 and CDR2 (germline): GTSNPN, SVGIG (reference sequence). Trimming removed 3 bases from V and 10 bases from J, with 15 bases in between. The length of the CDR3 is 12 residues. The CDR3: CAWSPGTLGAFF. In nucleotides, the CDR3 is TGTGCCTGGAGCCCAGGGACTTTGGGAGCTTTCTTT.

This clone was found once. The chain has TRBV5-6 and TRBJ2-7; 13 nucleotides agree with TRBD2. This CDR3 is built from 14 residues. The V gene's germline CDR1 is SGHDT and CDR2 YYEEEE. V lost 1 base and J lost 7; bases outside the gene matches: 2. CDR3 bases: TGTGCCAGCAGCTTGACTAGCGGGAGGGGAGAGCAGTACTTC. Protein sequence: CASSLTSGRGEQYF.

The CDR3 loop is CASSDRDRAPGGTGELFF. CDR3 in DNA: TGTGCCAGCAGTGACCGGGACAGGGCTCCCGGTGGCACCGGGGAGCTGTTTTTT. V and J are TRBV27 and TRBJ2-2; 9 bases map to TRBD1. The trim removed 5 bases at V and 4 bases at J, leaving 14 bases unmatched. Germline CDR1 reads MNHEY; CDR2 reads SMNVEV (reference sequence). The CDR3 is made up of 18 amino acids.

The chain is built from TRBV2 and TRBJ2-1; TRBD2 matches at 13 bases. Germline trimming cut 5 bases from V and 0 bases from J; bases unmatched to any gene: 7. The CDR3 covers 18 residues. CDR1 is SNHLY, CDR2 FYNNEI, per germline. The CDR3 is CASSPLTSGGSSYNEQFF. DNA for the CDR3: TGTGCCAGCAGTCCTTTGACTAGCGGGGGGAGCTCCTACAATGAGCAGTTCTTC. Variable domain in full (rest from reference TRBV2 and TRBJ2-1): EPEVTQTPSHQVTQMGQEVILRCVPISNHLYFYWYRQILGQKVEFLVSFYNNEISEKSEIFDDQFSVERPDGSNFTLKIRSTKLEDSAMYFCASSPLTSGGSSYNEQFFGPGTRLTVL.